This TCR beta chain was obtained from a study of blood T cell repertoires in COVID-19. Study details: Spain, Italy and the United States supplied samples that represented acute and convalescent COVID-19.

The table came from immunoSEQ multiplex PCR; TCRdb's copy has only in-frame clones and leaves some out. Of about 120,000 clones listed, 79% are singletons. The CDR3 length is 12 residues. Trimming stripped 6 bases from V and 0 bases from J, with 8 bases between. The germline V gene encodes CDR1 SQVTM and CDR2 ANQGSEA. The chain combines TRBV29-1 with TRBJ1-1; possibly TRBD1 for D (6 bases). The sequenced sample consisted of peripheral blood. The receptor was isolated from a man aged 35 to 55 with active or convalescent COVID-19. This CDR3 reads CSVRDMNTEAFF. CDR3 coding DNA: TGCAGCGTCAGGGACATGAACACTGAAGCTTTCTTT.